The source of this TCR beta chain is a study of neoadjuvant anti-PD-1 for oral cavity cancer. Most PBMC samples had approximately 500 ng input DNA in six replicates. The method was immunoSEQ multiplex PCR; TCRdb's version includes in-frame clones alone and lacks a portion of them. This sample carries 9,500 to 15,000 clones, about two thirds of them seen once, and the ten largest clones take 2% to 3%. For this clone: Antigen specificity is unknown.

General study findings and limits: With three patients per group, TCR findings need larger cohorts.

Described time point: after neoadjuvant nivolumab, at surgical resection. Trimming at V came to 2 bases and at J to 0 bases, leaving 13 bases not matched to a gene. CDR3 length: 18 residues. Germline V lookup: CDR1 SGHVS, CDR2 FNYEAQ. The origin of this receptor is a person between 40 and 85 years old with oral cavity squamous cell carcinoma. V and J are TRBV7-6 and TRBJ2-7; 7 bases are shared with TRBD1. The sample was PBMCs, taken after nivolumab (anti-PD-1) treatment. CDR3 sequence reads: CASSLIPPGQTNSYEQYF. CDR3 DNA: TGTGCCAGCAGCTTAATCCCCCCGGGACAGACAAACTCCTACGAGCAGTACTTC.